The 29 T cell receptor beta chains given below trace back to one sample, sequenced in a study of blood T cell repertoires in COVID-19. Using immunoSEQ multiplex PCR, the repertoire was profiled, and TCRdb retains in-frame clones only, with some absent. The sample records roughly 52,000 clones, 86% being singletons. The sequencing sample was made of peripheral blood. The receptors were gathered from a woman older than 75 with acute or convalescent COVID-19.

This sequence joins TRBV5-1 and TRBJ2-2; 8 nucleotides agree with TRBD1. CDR1 SGHRS and CDR2 YFSETQ come from the germline V gene. Germline trimming cut 4 bases from V and 0 bases from J; bases unmatched to any gene: 11. The CDR3 totals 18 residues. This CDR3 is CASSADRALSTNTGELFF. CDR3 in DNA: TGCGCCAGCAGCGCGGACAGGGCATTGTCTACGAACACCGGGGAGCTGTTTTTT.

This rearrangement joins TRBV18 to TRBJ1-2; maybe TRBD1 (5 bases). Germline V gene lookup returns CDR1 KGHSH and CDR2 LQKENI. The CDR3 is made up of 13 amino acids. With 2 bases removed from V and 4 bases from J, the gap between germline ends came to 8 bases. CDR3: CASSPGGGYGYTF. The CDR3 region has the DNA TGTGCCAGCTCACCAGGGGGGGGCTATGGCTACACCTTC.

The chain has TRBV5-1 and TRBJ1-2; D gene ambiguous. V lost 0 bases, J lost 2 bases, and 5 bases lay in between. The CDR3 extends over 13 amino acids. The germline CDR1 and CDR2 sequences are SGHRS and YFSETQ. This CDR3 reads CASSLERNYGYTF. The CDR3 DNA sequence: TGCGCCAGCAGCTTGGAGAGGAACTATGGCTACACCTTC.

This clone occurred a few times. V gene TRBV21-1 combines with J gene TRBJ1-1. TRBV21-1 is deemed a pseudogene. The CDR3 runs 15 residues. The CDR3 protein is CASSSSTGRNTEAFF. The CDR3 DNA is TGTGCCAGCAGCTCCTCTACCGGGAGGAACACTGAAGCTTTCTTT.

The chain has TRBV7-9 and TRBJ1-6; TRBD1 matches 7 bases. Germline CDR1 and CDR2: SEHNR and FQNEAQ (reference sequence). CDR3 length: 15 amino acids. Germline trimming cut 1 base from V and 9 bases from J; bases unmatched to any gene: 6. In nucleotides, the CDR3 is TGTGCCAGCAGCTTAGTGGCGACAGGGCGTTCACCCCTCCACTTT. It yields the protein CASSLVATGRSPLHF. The full variable domain, completed using reference TRBV7-9 and TRBJ1-6, is DTGVSQNPRHKITKRGQNVTFRCDPISEHNRLYWYRQTLGQGPEFLTYFQNEAQLEKSRLLSDRFSAERPKGSFSTLEIQRTEQGDSAMYLCASSLVATGRSPLHFGNGTRLTVT.

V usage is TRBV7-3 and J usage is TRBJ2-3, with D perhaps matching TRBD2 (6 bases). Germline CDR1 and CDR2: SGHTA and FQGTGA. V was cut by 5 bases and J by 4 bases, with 19 bases left in between. This CDR3 region has 16 residues. The CDR3 spells CASSPVNGGQSDTQYF. For the CDR3, the DNA is TGTGCCAGCAGCCCGGTGAATGGAGGGCAGTCAGATACGCAGTATTTT.

The chain combines TRBV7-2 with TRBJ2-1; 7 bases fit TRBD1. Germline CDR1 reads SGHTA; CDR2 reads FQGNSA. This CDR3 contains 14 residues. The V and J ends lost 1 base and 6 bases, in that order; junction bases with no gene match: 3. In DNA, the CDR3 is TGTGCCAGCAGCTTAGGTCCAGGGGGCAATGAGCAGTTCTTC. Residues: CASSLGPGGNEQFF.

This clone was observed a handful of times. The V and J genes are TRBV11-3 and TRBJ1-1; maybe TRBD1 (5 bases). This CDR3 spans 13 amino acids. Trimming cost V 2 bases and J 3 bases, with 7 bases left between them. Germline-derived CDR1 and CDR2 are SGHNT and YENEEA. The CDR3 DNA reads as TGTGCCAGCAGCTTAAGCAGGGACACTGAAGCTTTCTTT. Residues: CASSLSRDTEAFF.

V is TRBV12-5 and J is TRBJ2-1, with TRBD2 as a possible D gene (6 bases). CDR1 and CDR2 from the germline V gene are LGHNT and FRNRAP. Trimming removed 4 bases at V and 13 bases at J, with 17 bases between. This CDR3 has 13 residues. For the CDR3, the DNA is TGTGCTAGTGGTTCCTCCGGGGGACCTCTACAGTTCTTC. Protein sequence: CASGSSGGPLQFF.

The chain employs TRBV7-9 and TRBJ2-1; 14 positions match TRBD2. The junction had 13 bases not matched to a gene; V was cut back by 8 bases and J by 10 bases. CDR1 and CDR2 from the germline V gene are SEHNR and FQNEAQ (reference sequence). The CDR3 extends over 16 amino acids. The CDR3 nucleotides read TGTGCCAGCCCACCTCCGGGACTAGCGGGAGAAGGCGAGCAGTTCTTC. Protein: CASPPPGLAGEGEQFF.

The rearrangement joins TRBV13 to TRBJ2-7, with D unresolved. Germline assignment: CDR1 PRHDT and CDR2 FYEKMQ (reference sequence). The CDR3 runs 18 residues. Trimming removed 3 bases at V and 2 bases at J, with 23 bases between. CDR3 nucleotide sequence: TGTGCCAGCAGCTTGAATCGCCCAGCGTCACCTACGACCTACGAGCAGTACTTC. Protein sequence: CASSLNRPASPTTYEQYF.

This rearrangement joins TRBV3-1 (or the pseudogene TRBV3-2) to TRBJ1-2; D may be TRBD1 (6 bases). V lost 4 bases to trimming and J lost 4 bases, with 19 bases between them. CDR3 length equals 16 residues. Germline V CDR1 and CDR2: LGHDT, YNNKEL (reference sequence). The CDR3 region is CASSPTWRTDLYGYTF. CDR3 sequence (DNA): TGTGCCAGCAGCCCGACGTGGAGGACAGACCTCTATGGCTACACCTTC.

The chain employs TRBV7-9 and TRBJ2-6; possibly TRBD1 for D (6 bases). Germline V gene data show CDR1 as SEHNR and CDR2 as FQNEAQ (reference sequence). The CDR3 has 15 amino acids. The V and J ends lost 5 bases and 1 base respectively, with 9 bases between them. CDR3 coding DNA: TGTGCCAGCAGCCCGAGGGGGTCTGGGGCCAACGTCCTGACTTTC. Translation: CASSPRGSGANVLTF.

This chain links TRBV10-1 with TRBJ2-2, with TRBD1 identical over 7 bases. The J segment lost 5 bases and the V segment lost 2 bases, leaving 8 bases of the junction unmatched. Germline lookup yields CDR1 WNHNN and CDR2 SYGVQD (reference sequence). CDR3 length: 16 residues. For the CDR3, the DNA is TGCGCCAGCAGTGAGGAACAGGGGAGAGCTACCGGGGAGCTGTTTTTT. Protein: CASSEEQGRATGELFF.

The rearrangement uses TRBV6-1 and TRBJ1-4; D not resolved. CDR1 MNHNS and CDR2 SASEGT come from the germline V gene. The V end lost 2 bases, the J end lost 2 bases, and 9 bases lay between the germline ends. The CDR3 runs to 15 residues. This CDR3 reads CASSENLGTNEKLFF. Written as DNA, the CDR3 is TGTGCCAGCAGTGAAAACCTGGGCACTAATGAAAAACTGTTTTTT.

The chain employs TRBV5-4 and TRBJ2-3; D may be TRBD1 (5 bases). This CDR3 has 14 residues. Trimming pared 9 bases from V and 5 bases from J, leaving 19 bases between. Germline V gene sequence: CDR1 SGHNT, CDR2 YYREEE (reference sequence). Here the CDR3 DNA reads TGTGCCAACGGACAAATCAGCGACGGAGATACGCAGTATTTT. Protein product: CANGQISDGDTQYF.

The genes are TRBV6-5 and TRBJ1-5; weak D call: TRBD1 (5 bases). This CDR3 region has 15 residues. V was shortened by 11 bases and J by 0 bases, with 17 bases between the two germline ends. The germline V gene has CDR1 MNHEY and CDR2 SVGAGI. The CDR3 reads CAGAKGIHSNQPQHF. In DNA form, the CDR3 reads TGTGCCGGGGCAAAGGGGATTCATAGCAATCAGCCCCAGCATTTT.

The chain has TRBV7-2 and TRBJ1-2; no definite D call. Germline CDR1 SGHTA, CDR2 FQGNSA. The CDR3 contains 16 residues. V was clipped by 5 bases and J by 6 bases, with 22 bases between them. The CDR3, as DNA: TGTGCCAGCAGCCGCCCGGGAACCCAACGGAACCATGGCTACACCTTC. It codes for CASSRPGTQRNHGYTF.

The rearrangement uses TRBV5-1 and TRBJ1-1; possible D gene TRBD1, 6 bases. The CDR3 length is 15 residues. V lost 4 bases and J lost 1, with 14 bases in between. From germline, CDR1 is SGHRS and CDR2 YFSETQ. The CDR3 here is CASSVGQFTNTEAFF. The CDR3 DNA reads TGCGCCAGCAGCGTAGGACAGTTTACGAACACTGAAGCTTTCTTT.

This clone was found a few times. The chain joins TRBV5-1 to TRBJ2-7, with 11 bases that match TRBD1. The junction had 4 bases not matched to a gene; V was cut back by 9 bases and J by 5 bases. The length of the CDR3 is 12 residues. The germline CDR1 and CDR2 sequences are SGHRS and YFSETQ. The CDR3 reads CATGTGGDEQYV. For the CDR3, the DNA is TGCGCCACCGGGACAGGGGGGGACGAGCAGTACGTC.

This clone has a handful of counts. The V gene is TRBV7-2, the J gene TRBJ2-7; 10 positions match TRBD2. Germline loops: CDR1 SGHTA, CDR2 FQGNSA. The CDR3 loop spans 11 amino acids. This chain's CDR3 is CASSSNSGRFV. The CDR3 DNA is TGTGCCAGCAGCTCAAATAGCGGGAGGTTCGTC.

The V gene is TRBV4-1, the J gene TRBJ2-3, with 8 bases identical to TRBD2. The trim removed 3 bases at V and 1 base at J, leaving 3 bases unmatched. This CDR3 is 15 amino acids long. Germline CDR1 reads MGHRA; CDR2 reads YSYEKL. CDR3 DNA sequence: TGCGCCAGCAGCCACTTGACTAGCGGCACAGATACGCAGTATTTT. Its translation is CASSHLTSGTDTQYF.

This clone was picked up a small number of times. V and J are TRBV5-5 and TRBJ1-2; 8 bases map to TRBD1. Trimming cost V 6 bases and J 2 bases; bases outside gene matches: 9. Germline-derived CDR1 and CDR2 are SGHKS and YYEKEE (reference sequence). This CDR3 contains 15 residues. The CDR3 sequence: CASTTWDRQNYGYTF. The DNA for the CDR3 is TGTGCCAGCACCACTTGGGACAGGCAGAACTATGGCTACACCTTC. The full variable domain, in which reference TRBV5-5 and TRBJ1-2 provide the parts outside the CDR3, is DAGVTQSPTHLIKTRGQQVTLRCSPISGHKSVSWYQQVLGQGPQFIFQYYEKEERGRGNFPDRFSARQFPNYSSELNVNALLLGDSALYLCASTTWDRQNYGYTFGSGTRLTVV.

As DNA, the CDR3 is TGCAGCGTCGCCAACAGGGGACTCGGGGAGCTGTTTTTT. Its translation is CSVANRGLGELFF. The chain carries TRBV29-1 and TRBJ2-2, with TRBD1 as a possible D gene (7 bases). The CDR3 totals 13 residues. V dropped 6 bases and J dropped 7 bases, with 15 bases sitting between them. Germline V lookup: CDR1 SQVTM, CDR2 ANQGSEA.

The chain has TRBV6-1 and TRBJ2-1, with 12 bases that match TRBD1. CDR3 size: 16 residues. Per the germline V gene, CDR1 is MNHNS and CDR2 is SASEGT. V gave up 3 bases and J gave up 7 bases; unmatched junction bases: 7. CDR3 in amino acids: CASSDWGQGAENEQFF. CDR3 in DNA: TGTGCCAGCAGTGATTGGGGACAGGGGGCCGAAAATGAGCAGTTCTTC.

CDR3 protein: CASSFRGISYEQYF. In DNA, the CDR3 is TGTGCCAGCAGCTTTAGGGGGATCTCCTACGAGCAGTACTTC. The chain recombines TRBV7-2 with TRBJ2-7, with D maybe TRBD1 (6 bases). V gave up 3 bases and J gave up 0 bases, with 9 bases separating them. The CDR3 has 14 residues. Per the germline V gene, CDR1 is SGHTA and CDR2 is FQGNSA.

In its sample, this clone was seen once. The rearrangement links TRBV7-2 to TRBJ2-1; the match to TRBD2 covers 7 bases. Germline V gives CDR1 SGHTA, CDR2 FQGNSA. The CDR3 has 15 amino acids. V lost 1 base to trimming and J lost 4 bases; unmatched junction nucleotides: 4. The CDR3 sequence is CASSLVWEGYNEQFF. As DNA, the CDR3 is TGTGCCAGCAGCTTAGTGTGGGAGGGTTACAATGAGCAGTTCTTC.

The genes are TRBV28 and TRBJ2-2; D perhaps matches TRBD2 (5 bases). From germline, CDR1 is MDHEN and CDR2 SYDVKM. The CDR3 is made up of 14 amino acids. The V end lost 6 bases, the J end lost 6 bases, and 14 bases lay between the germline ends. The CDR3 sequence is CASRYWETAGELFF. DNA of the CDR3: TGTGCCAGCAGATACTGGGAGACGGCCGGGGAGCTGTTTTTT.

The chain links TRBV2 to TRBJ1-1; D gene uncertain. The V end lost 2 bases, the J end lost 3 bases, and 10 bases lay between the germline ends. This CDR3 spans 14 amino acids. Germline values: CDR1 SNHLY, CDR2 FYNNEI. DNA of the CDR3: TGTGCCAGCAGTGAATCGGGAGCGTACACTGAAGCTTTCTTT. This translates into CASSESGAYTEAFF.